The rows below give T cell receptor beta chains drawn from one sample of a study of T cells in Graves' hyperthyroidism and ophthalmopathy. TCRdb called the multiplex PCR reads again in MiXCR, with one record for every CDR3 protein. The repertoire holds approximately 570,000 distinct CDR3 sequences, with approximately 20% as singletons. The source material was blood. These receptors all come from a man aged 35-49 years with Graves' ophthalmopathy. The CDR3 runs from the conserved cysteine through the conserved F or W. A D gene is named only where the DNA matches it firmly. Clone size is not always given. Where it is, it says once, few, many or a class for expanded clones.

j_call clone_size v_call d_call cdr3_nt cdr3_aa
TRBJ2-3 . TRBV18 TRBD1 TGTGCCAGCTCCCTAATCCGGGACAGGGGGACAGATACGCAGTATTTT CASSLIRDRGTDTQYF
TRBJ2-5 . TRBV5-1 TRBD2 TGCGCCAGCAGCCCGAGGGGTCCGGGGGGGCAGGAGACCCAGTACTTC CASSPRGPGGQETQYF
TRBJ2-3 many TRBV7-9 TRBD1 TGTGCCAGCAGCTTAGCGGCGACAGGGGGCACAGATACGCAGTATTTT CASSLAATGGTDTQYF
TRBJ2-5 few TRBV5-8 . TGTGCCAGCAGCTCAACAGGGAATAAGTACTTC CASSSTGNKYF
TRBJ2-1 many TRBV2 . TGTGCCAGCAGACTCGCCGGGACTCTCTACAATGAGCAGTTCTTC CASRLAGTLYNEQFF
TRBJ2-5 . TRBV10-1 . TGCGCCAGCAGTGAGTCAATTCGCCAAGAGACCCAGTACTTC CASSESIRQETQYF
TRBJ2-2 many TRBV5-1 TRBD1 TGCGCCAGCAGCGACGGGACAGCGAACACCGGGGAGCTGTTTTTT CASSDGTANTGELFF
TRBJ1-6 few TRBV7-8 . TGTGCCAGCAGCTTACAGGGAAGAAATAATTCACCCCTCCACTTT CASSLQGRNNSPLHF
TRBJ1-2 . TRBV7-2 TRBD1 TGTGCCAGCAGCCTCACCGGGACAGGGGTGCGAGGCTACACCTTC CASSLTGTGVRGYTF
TRBJ1-1 . TRBV7-7 TRBD1 TGTGCTAGCAGCTTAGAGCAGGGGGCTGAAGCTTTCTTT CASSLEQGAEAFF
TRBJ1-5 . TRBV12-3/TRBV12-4 . TGTGCCAGCAGTTTAATGTCAGGGCCCCAGCATTTT CASSLMSGPQHF
TRBJ2-5 many TRBV20-1 TRBD2 TGCAGTGCTAGAGATCATCAGAGCGGGAACTACCAAGAGACCCAGTACTTC CSARDHQSGNYQETQYF
TRBJ1-3 . TRBV4-1 . TGCGCCAGCAGCCAAGATTTGGCAGTCAGCTCTGGAAACACCATATATTTT CASSQDLAVSSGNTIYF
TRBJ1-1 many TRBV12-3/TRBV12-4 TRBD1 TGTGCCAGCAGTTTTCAGGGGGAGAACACTGAAGCTTTCTTT CASSFQGENTEAFF
TRBJ1-1 . TRBV6-6 TRBD1 TGTGCCAGCAGTTACGGGACAGGGGTCACTGAAGCTTTCTTT CASSYGTGVTEAFF
TRBJ1-5 many TRBV12-3/TRBV12-4 . TGTGCCAGCAGTCCGACCCCGTCGGGGAATCAGCCCCAGCATTTT CASSPTPSGNQPQHF
TRBJ1-3 many TRBV3-1 . TGTGCCAGCAGCCTAGGAAGTGGCACCATATATTTT CASSLGSGTIYF
TRBJ1-2 . TRBV2 . TGTGCCAGCGGGGGGGTTAGGGTTGGCTACACCTTC CASGGVRVGYTF
TRBJ2-3 many TRBV12-3/TRBV12-4 TRBD1 TGTGCCAGCAGTTTCACAGGGGTTTGGACAGATACGCAGTATTTT CASSFTGVWTDTQYF
TRBJ1-1 . TRBV6-1 . TGTGCCAGCCGCGAAGGGGGGAGGGTAGCTTTCTTT CASREGGRVAFF
TRBJ1-3 . TRBV20-1 TRBD1 TGCAGTGCGGGCGGGACAGGGTCTGGAAACACCATATATTTT CSAGGTGSGNTIYF
TRBJ1-4 few TRBV12-3/TRBV12-4 . TGTGCCAGCAGCCTCCGCCGGGCTAATGAAAAACTGTTTTTT CASSLRRANEKLFF
TRBJ2-3 many TRBV11-2 . TGTGCCAGCAGCTTATTTCTTATCAGCACAGATACGCAGTATTTT CASSLFLISTDTQYF
TRBJ1-3 few TRBV20-1 . TGCAGTGCAACACAGGGAGGAGGTGGAAACACCATATATTTT CSATQGGGGNTIYF
TRBJ2-7 many TRBV28 . TGTGCCAGCAGTTGGGACAAGACCTCTGCTATGAGCTCCTACGAGCAGTACTTC CASSWDKTSAMSSYEQYF
TRBJ1-4 . TRBV6-2/TRBV6-3 TRBD1 TGTGCCAGCACCCGACAGGGGGACCCTGCAACTAATGAAAAACTGTTTTTT CASTRQGDPATNEKLFF
TRBJ1-5 few TRBV2 . TGTGCCAGCAGTGAACGGGTTAGCAATCAGCCCCAGCATTTT CASSERVSNQPQHF
TRBJ2-5 many TRBV20-1 TRBD2 TGCAGTGCTGGGGACTATAGGGTTCAAGAGACCCAGTACTTC CSAGDYRVQETQYF
TRBJ1-1 . TRBV5-1 . TGCGCCAGCGGCACTGCCGAGAACACTGAAGCTTTCTTT CASGTAENTEAFF
TRBJ2-1 once TRBV5-1 . TGCGCCAGCAGCTTGAGTGGGGGGGCGAGGAGCTCCTACAATGAGCAGTTCTTC CASSLSGGARSSYNEQFF
TRBJ2-2 . TRBV9 . TGTGCCAGCAGCAGGGCATCCAACCCCCCCGGGGAGCTGTTTTTT CASSRASNPPGELFF
TRBJ2-5 few TRBV18 . TGTGCCAGCTCACTCATAGAGGGTTCCGGGGAGACCCAGTACTTC CASSLIEGSGETQYF